This T cell receptor beta chain originates from a study of T cell clonality in common variable immunodeficiency. Donors gave roughly 5 to 8.5 ml heparinized peripheral whole blood. Of note for this clone: Its matching antigen is unknown. An end of the junction does not agree with germline; a read error may underlie this. The DNA ends 3 residues before the CDR3 does, and the rest of the CDR3 is filled in from the germline J gene.

Findings and limits, study-wide: Fewer TCRbeta clones were shared among CVID subjects than controls. The cause of increased CVID clonality remains unclear without subpopulation sequencing.

Control and CVID samples contributed equal amounts of genomic DNA. Assay: immunoSEQ multiplex PCR; the TCRdb copy retains only in-frame clones and omits some. Listed here are 40,000 to 65,000 clones without any singletons, the top ten holding about 1.8%. The CDR3 has 19 amino acids. Germline V gene sequence: CDR1 SGHTA, CDR2 FQGTGA. The rearrangement uses TRBV7-3 and TRBJ2-3; 7 nucleotides line up with TRBD2. Sequencing was done on a sample of peripheral blood mononuclear cells. The sequence was obtained from a person between 18 and 75 years old in good health. CDR3: CASSVTQTSAEGRADTQYF. Incomplete CDR3 DNA: TGTGCCAGCAGCGTAACCCAAACTAGCGCGGAGGGGAGGGCAGATACG.